This TCR beta chain was profiled in a study of beta chain features in type 1 diabetes. The study, taken as a whole, reports: Patients with Type 1 diabetes showed moderately but significantly shorter TCRB CDR3s in all four CD4+ subsets.

The CDR3 length is 18 residues. CDR1 and CDR2 (germline): SGHDN, FVKESK. The V and J ends lost 0 bases and 7 bases, in that order; junction bases with no gene match: 13. The investigators reverse transcribed all of the isolated RNA, so they sequenced expressed TCRB transcripts. Only in-frame clones appear in the TCRdb table, and some are missing; sequencing was by immunoSEQ multiplex PCR. The table has about 710,000 clones, about 14% seen once. Points on this clone: Its antigen is not identified.

The clonotype was recovered from a man between 18 and 29 years old with type 1 diabetes. This rearrangement joins TRBV14 to TRBJ1-4; TRBD1 matches 8 bases. Sequencing was performed on naive CD4+ T cells from blood. The CDR3 DNA is TGTGCCAGCAGCCAAGATCTAGGACAGGGCCCGACGGGTGAAAAACTGTTTTTT. This translates into CASSQDLGQGPTGEKLFF.